The 20 T cell receptor beta chains below come from one sample, sequenced in a study of blood T cells in healthy people across ages. The authors ran a second PCR of about 7 to 11 cycles using a sample-barcoded 5' primer and a J-beta primer mix. TCRdb re-called the 5' RACE reads through MiXCR, storing one row per CDR3 protein. This sample carries 590,000 or so distinct CDR3 sequences, less than 35% of them seen once, and the ten largest clones take around a sixth. Sequences were obtained from blood. The source is a woman aged 80 or older in good health.

The chain uses TRBV7-6 and TRBJ1-5; D not resolved. Trimming removed 1 base at V and 0 bases at J, with 7 bases between. Germline V gene data show CDR1 as SGHVS and CDR2 as FNYEAQ. CDR3 length: 15 residues. CDR3 residues: CASSLGPNSNQPQHF. The CDR3 coding sequence is TGTGCCAGCAGCTTAGGGCCTAATAGCAATCAGCCCCAGCATTTT.

Points on this clonotype: A much larger clone sits a single nucleotide away, making a read error possible. The chain's CDR3 is CASSFGDYNEQYF. The CDR3 DNA is TGTGCCAGCAGCTTTGGGGACTACAATGAGCAGTACTTC. The chain combines TRBV7-6 with TRBJ2-1; TRBD2 matches 7 bases. The J call may be incorrect, as the DNA end agrees better with TRBJ2-7. This CDR3 has 13 residues. The germline CDR1 and CDR2 sequences are SGHVS and FNYEAQ.

As regards this clonotype: A read error is possible here, since a much larger clone lies one base away. CDR3 region: CVSSPGGGSTDTQYF. CDR3 in DNA: TGCGTCAGCAGCCCGGGCGGGGGGAGCACAGATACGCAGTATTTT. J is TRBJ2-3 and V is TRBV5-1, with TRBD2 matching over 8 bases. Germline CDR1 and CDR2: SGHRS and YFSETQ. The CDR3 covers 15 residues.

This clonotype was detected many times. J is TRBJ2-7 and V is TRBV28; 7 bases agree with TRBD1. CDR3 length: 17 residues. V lost 5 bases and J lost 0; bases outside the gene matches: 13. Germline values: CDR1 MDHEN, CDR2 SYDVKM. The DNA for the CDR3 is TGTGCCAGCAGTACTGAGGGCCTGACAGGGAGCTCCTACGAGCAGTACTTC. This encodes CASSTEGLTGSSYEQYF. Together with reference TRBV28 and TRBJ2-7, the CDR3 gives the full variable domain: DVKVTQSSRYLVKRTGEKVFLECVQDMDHENMFWYRQDPGLGLRLIYFSYDVKMKEKGDIPEGYSVSREKKERFSLILESASTNQTSMYLCASSTEGLTGSSYEQYFGPGTRLTVT.

The chain has TRBV12-3 or TRBV12-4 and TRBJ2-7; D may be TRBD1 (6 bases). The last part of the DNA fits TRBJ2-5 better; the J call may be wrong. The CDR3 is made up of 13 amino acids. The CDR3 DNA is TGTGCCAGCAGTCGCGACAGGCCGGAGACCCAGTACTTC. Translated, it gives CASSRDRPETQYF.

This clonotype was picked up a small number of times. The CDR3 protein is CASSSNINQPQHF. CDR3 bases: TGTGCCAGCAGCTCAAACATAAATCAGCCCCAGCATTTT. The rearrangement links TRBV7-2 to TRBJ1-5; unclear D gene. V lost 4 bases and J 4 bases, leaving 8 bases between the germline ends. CDR1 is SGHTA, CDR2 FQGNSA, per germline. CDR3 length: 13 residues.

This clonotype was observed at least ten times. V gene TRBV15 combines with J gene TRBJ2-1; D tentatively reads TRBD1 or TRBD2 (5 bases each). The germline CDR1 and CDR2 sequences are LNHNV and YYDKDF (reference sequence). The CDR3 totals 18 residues. Trimming left V 1 base short and J 1 base short, with 17 bases between. The CDR3 is CATSRGGAASESYNEQFF. The CDR3 DNA sequence: TGTGCCACCAGCAGAGGAGGGGCGGCGTCAGAGTCCTACAATGAGCAGTTCTTC.

This clonotype was detected many times. The J gene is TRBJ2-3, the V gene TRBV6-6; 12 bases map to TRBD1. V gave up 9 bases and J gave up 4 bases; unmatched junction bases: 5. The CDR3 covers 14 residues. CDR1 and CDR2 from the germline V gene are MNHNY and SVGAGI (reference sequence). CDR3: CASLRDRGPDTQYF. The CDR3 DNA is TGTGCCAGTTTACGGGACAGGGGGCCAGATACGCAGTATTTT.

On this clonotype: The junction departs from the called germline gene at one end, perhaps through a read error. This chain joins TRBV5-1 and TRBJ2-1; D call uncertain. The germline gives CDR1 SGHRS, CDR2 YFSETQ. CDR3 length equals 14 residues. CDR3 loop: CTSSSRSVSSEQFF. DNA of the CDR3: TGCACCAGCAGCTCACGGAGCGTTTCCAGTGAGCAGTTCTTC.

Note on this clonotype: Possible read error: a much larger clone is one base away. V and J are TRBV9 and TRBJ2-5; 8 bases map to TRBD2. Germline V lookup: CDR1 SGDLS, CDR2 YYNGEE. This CDR3 spans 13 amino acids. Germline trimming cut 3 bases from V and 11 bases from J; bases unmatched to any gene: 9. The CDR3 bases are TGTGCCAGCAGCGGGACTAGCCTGGGGGAGCAGTACTTC. Its protein product is CASSGTSLGEQYF. Together with reference TRBV9 and TRBJ2-5, the CDR3 gives the full variable domain: DSGVTQTPKHLITATGQRVTLRCSPRSGDLSVYWYQQSLDQGLQFLIQYYNGEERAKGNILERFSAQQFPDLHSELNLSSLELGDSALYFCASSGTSLGEQYFGPGTRLLVL.

Notes on this clonotype: One end of the junction fails to match germline, which may point to a read error. The chain uses TRBV11-2 and TRBJ2-5, with no clear D. CDR3 length equals 15 residues. Per the germline V gene, CDR1 is SGHAT and CDR2 is FQNNGV. This CDR3 reads CANSLSSIDRETQYF. The DNA of the CDR3 is TGTGCCAACAGCTTATCCTCTATAGACCGGGAGACCCAGTACTTC.

Concerning this clonotype: The conserved phenylalanine or tryptophan is not found at the CDR3 terminus, so this likely reflects a read error. The V call is TRBV7-8, the J call TRBJ2-7, with TRBD1 as a possible D gene (6 bases). Germline values: CDR1 SGHVS, CDR2 FQNEAQ. The V gene lost 5 bases and the J gene lost 1 base, with 18 bases spanning the gap. The CDR3 spans 16 residues. The CDR3 DNA reads TGTGCCAGCAGCCCCATCAGGAGCAGGGGATCCTACGAGCAGTACTCC. Translation gives CASSPIRSRGSYEQYS.

The chain uses TRBV30 and TRBJ2-5; D is possibly TRBD1 (6 bases). The DNA end is a closer match to TRBJ2-7, so the J assignment may be wrong. Germline V gene lookup returns CDR1 GTSNPN and CDR2 SVGIG (reference sequence). This CDR3 has 15 amino acids. DNA for the CDR3: TGTGCCTGGTCCGGGACACTCCGCCGGGGTTCCGAGCAGTACTTC. It yields the protein CAWSGTLRRGSEQYF.

In this sample, this clonotype turned up many times. The rearrangement uses TRBV7-9 and TRBJ2-7; D is tentatively TRBD1 or TRBD2 (6 bases each). The CDR3 covers 14 residues. In germline, CDR1 is SEHNR, CDR2 FQNEAQ (reference sequence). V shed 5 bases and J shed 3 bases, with 14 bases lying between them. CDR3 loop: CASSLLEGGYEQYF. DNA for the CDR3: TGTGCCAGCAGCCTACTGGAGGGGGGCTACGAGCAGTACTTC.

At least ten counts were recorded for this clonotype. DNA of the CDR3: TGTGCCAGCAGTGGCGGTATCTCCTACGAGCAGTACTTC. It yields the protein CASSGGISYEQYF. The gene calls are TRBV12-3 or TRBV12-4 and TRBJ2-7, with unresolved D. The ends were cut back, 5 bases at V and 0 bases at J, with 8 bases in the middle. The CDR3 sequence is 13 residues long.

This clonotype was detected ten times or more. The CDR3 nucleotides read TGCGCCAGCAGCTTGGAAGGGGGGTTTAATCAGCCCCAGCATTTT. Its protein is CASSLEGGFNQPQHF. V is TRBV5-1 and J is TRBJ1-5; D possibly corresponds to TRBD1 (6 bases). V was trimmed by 0 bases and J by 4 bases, leaving 11 bases between them. The CDR3 has 15 amino acids. Per germline, CDR1 SGHRS and CDR2 YFSETQ. Looking up the rest from reference TRBV5-1 and TRBJ1-5 gives the full variable domain: KAGVTQTPRYLIKTRGQQVTLSCSPISGHRSVSWYQQTPGQGLQFLFEYFSETQRNKGNFPGRFSGRQFSNSRSEMNVSTLELGDSALYLCASSLEGGFNQPQHFGDGTRLSIL.

The chain is built from TRBV7-6 and TRBJ1-4, with D perhaps TRBD1 (6 bases). V lost 2 bases, J lost 7 bases, and 17 bases lay in between. This CDR3 comprises 16 residues. Germline CDR1 and CDR2: SGHVS and FNYEAQ. The CDR3 protein is CASSLNRDRRGEKLFF. CDR3 bases: TGTGCCAGCAGCTTAAATCGAGACAGGCGGGGTGAAAAACTGTTTTTT.

There are a few counts of this clonotype. The V gene is TRBV5-6, the J gene TRBJ1-2; 7 bases match TRBD1. The CDR3 contains 13 residues. CDR1 and CDR2 (germline): SGHDT, YYEEEE. Trimming took 4 bases from V and 5 from J; bases not matched to a gene: 5. CDR3 coding DNA: TGTGCCAGCAGCCCGACAGGGTTTTATGGCTACACCTTC. It encodes CASSPTGFYGYTF.

This clonotype was counted ten times or more. J is TRBJ1-5 and V is TRBV29-1, with D possibly matching TRBD1 (6 bases). V gave up 5 bases and J gave up 9 bases, with 23 bases separating them. Germline assignment: CDR1 SQVTM and CDR2 ANQGSEA. The CDR3 length is 15 residues. The CDR3 sequence is CSVKVGTSPDGPQHF. CDR3 nucleotides: TGCAGCGTTAAGGTCGGGACAAGCCCTGATGGGCCCCAGCATTTT.

The table lists this clonotype with many counts. This chain uses TRBV19 with TRBJ1-2; maybe TRBD1 (6 bases). Trimming stripped 5 bases from V and 5 bases from J, with 15 bases between. CDR3 length: 14 amino acids. Germline lookup yields CDR1 LNHDA and CDR2 SQIVND (reference sequence). In DNA, the CDR3 is TGTGCCAGTAGTGTACAGGGACTCCAGTATGGCTACACCTTC. It specifies CASSVQGLQYGYTF.